Each of the 8 T cell receptor beta chains below was sequenced from the same sample in a study of human T cells and chemical hapten exposure. A single record per CDR3 protein comes from TCRdb applying MiXCR to the RACE reads. The table lists tens of thousands of distinct CDR3 sequences, over 9.5% of them singletons. Specified time point: patch test 3, about 24 weeks after DPC sensitization. The sample's treatment: therapeutic diphenylcyclopropenone sensitization with weekly scalp DPC. Sequences were derived from whole blood, sampled in connection with sensitization to the hapten diphenylcyclopropenone (DPC). Receptors originate from a woman in her 40s with alopecia areata. Some clones in this sample may be carry-over from other donors' samples.

This chain connects TRBV3-1 to TRBJ2-6; tentative D call: TRBD2 (6 bases). Per the germline V gene, CDR1 is LGHDT and CDR2 is YNNKEL (reference sequence). Trimming removed 3 bases from V and 0 bases from J, with 6 bases in between. This CDR3 has 15 amino acids. The chain's CDR3 is CASSQRGSGANVLTF. As DNA, the CDR3 is TGTGCCAGCAGCCAGCGGGGCTCTGGGGCCAACGTCCTGACTTTC.

The genes are TRBV2 and TRBJ1-6, with TRBD1 matching 7 bases. From germline, CDR1 is SNHLY and CDR2 FYNNEI. Trimming cost V 6 bases and J 7 bases; bases outside gene matches: 3. The CDR3 sequence is 13 residues long. The CDR3 sequence: CASRRQGNSPLHF. The CDR3 DNA reads TGTGCCAGCAGAAGACAGGGAAATTCACCCCTCCACTTT.

This clonotype has only a few counts. The V call is TRBV11-1, the J call TRBJ2-5; D remains unclear. This CDR3 region has 13 residues. Trimming took 5 bases from V and 2 from J, leaving 9 bases between them. Germline V lookup: CDR1 SGHAT, CDR2 FQDESV (reference sequence). The CDR3 spells CASSRNRQETQYF. CDR3 coding DNA: TGTGCCAGCAGCCGGAACCGACAAGAGACCCAGTACTTC.

This clonotype was observed many times. The CDR3 bases are TGTGCCAGCGGTAGCGGGGGGAAAGATACGCAGTATTTT. This codes for CASGSGGKDTQYF. The chain joins TRBV27 to TRBJ2-3; TRBD2 matches 10 bases. CDR1 is MNHEY and CDR2 is SMNVEV in the germline V gene (reference sequence). The length of the CDR3 is 13 residues. Germline trimming cut 8 bases from V and 5 bases from J; bases unmatched to any gene: 4.

The table lists this clonotype with many counts. The rearrangement uses TRBV5-1 and TRBJ2-7; TRBD2 matches 7 bases. Unmatched junction bases numbered 21, after V lost 4 bases and J lost 2 bases. This CDR3 comprises 19 residues. Looked up from germline, CDR1 is SGHRS and CDR2 is YFSETQ. The CDR3 coding sequence is TGCGCCAGCAGCGGCTCCCCGGCCAGGCCGGGAGGTACGGCCTACGAGCAGTACTTC. It translates to CASSGSPARPGGTAYEQYF.

The CDR3 reads CASSLSDNSPLHF. The CDR3 nucleotides read TGTGCCAGCAGCTTATCCGATAATTCACCCCTCCACTTT. This chain connects TRBV7-9 to TRBJ1-6, with D unresolved. This CDR3 has 13 residues. CDR1 and CDR2 (germline): SEHNR, FQNEAQ (reference sequence). Trimming shortened V by 2 bases and J by 5 bases, and 4 bases separated the two germline ends.

As regards this clonotype: This may be a read error, as it is one base from a much larger clone. The chain joins TRBV7-8 to TRBJ1-5; D is uncertain. The germline CDR1 and CDR2 sequences are SGHVS and FQNEAQ. The CDR3 spans 15 residues. This CDR3 reads CASSLLGSSNQPQQF. CDR3 nucleotides: TGTGCCAGCAGCTTATTGGGCAGTAGCAATCAGCCCCAGCAATTT.

This chain uses TRBV3-2 with TRBJ2-1; the tabulated D call, TRBD1, remains unverified against the DNA. TRBV3-2 has pseudogene status. This CDR3 region has 19 residues. The CDR3 is CASSGTGFVLRGVVGEQFF. CDR3 nucleotide sequence: TGTGCCAGCAGCGGGACGGGGTTTGTGCTGAGAGGGGTTGTCGGTGAGCAGTTCTTC.